One sample yielded the 20 T cell receptor beta chains listed below, sequenced in a study of cytomegalovirus exposure and HLA in healthy donors. The study ran its PCR with 60 Vbeta and 13 Jbeta primers. Profiled with immunoSEQ multiplex PCR; TCRdb holds only in-frame clones, not every one. The sample data list about 170,000 clones. Specimen: PBMCs. The receptors derive from a woman aged 55-75 years in good health and CMV-seronegative.

This chain links TRBV15 with TRBJ2-4; unclear D gene. In germline, CDR1 is LNHNV, CDR2 YYDKDF (reference sequence). Trimming removed 0 bases from V and 6 bases from J, with 12 bases in between. The CDR3 has 15 residues. The CDR3 DNA reads as TGTGCCACCAGCAGAGATAGGCTAGTTGCAAACATTCAGTACTTC. It yields the protein CATSRDRLVANIQYF. Full variable domain (rest looked up from reference TRBV15 and TRBJ2-4): DAMVIQNPRYQVTQFGKPVTLSCSQTLNHNVMYWYQQKSSQAPKLLFHYYDKDFNNEADTPDNFQSRRPNTSFCFLDIRSPGLGDTAMYLCATSRDRLVANIQYFGAGTRLSVL.

This chain links TRBV2 with TRBJ1-2, with 9 bases matching TRBD1. Germline V gene data show CDR1 as SNHLY and CDR2 as FYNNEI. The CDR3 spans 14 residues. After removal of 5 bases from V and 2 bases from J, the junction contained 3 bases not matched to a gene. The CDR3 sequence is CASSRDRDNYGYTF. CDR3 in DNA: TGTGCCAGCAGTAGGGACAGGGACAACTATGGCTACACCTTC.

The chain has TRBV4-3 and TRBJ2-2; 12 bases are a match to TRBD1. This CDR3 region has 19 residues. The V segment lost 0 bases and the J segment 4 bases; nucleotides outside the gene matches: 9. In germline, CDR1 is LGHNA, CDR2 YSLEER. The CDR3 DNA is TGCGCCAGCAGCCAAGACCCGGGACAGGGGGCTTCGAGCACCGGGGAGCTGTTTTTT. This gives the protein CASSQDPGQGASSTGELFF.

The chain joins TRBV10-3 to TRBJ1-2, with 10 bases that match TRBD1. The CDR3 contains 14 residues. The junction had 7 bases not matched to a gene; V was cut back by 7 bases and J by 5 bases. Germline V lookup: CDR1 ENHRY, CDR2 SYGVKD. CDR3 bases: TGTGCCATCACAAGGGACAGGGGCGAATATGGCTACACCTTC. It yields the protein CAITRDRGEYGYTF.

The CDR3 loop is CASSARPGPRAELFF. The DNA for the CDR3 is TGCGCCAGCAGCGCCCGCCCAGGGCCCCGGGCAGAACTGTTTTTT. The V call is TRBV5-1, the J call TRBJ1-4; TRBD1 might be the D (5 bases). Trimming removed 4 bases from V and 12 bases from J, with 22 bases in between. CDR3 length: 15 residues. Germline CDR1 SGHRS, CDR2 YFSETQ.

CDR3 in amino acids: CASSYKGFPETQYF. The CDR3 DNA sequence: TGTGCCAGCAGTTACAAGGGGTTTCCTGAGACCCAGTACTTC. The chain uses TRBV6-5 and TRBJ2-5; D might be TRBD1 (5 bases). V was cut by 2 bases and J by 5 bases, with 12 bases left in between. Looked up from germline, CDR1 is MNHEY and CDR2 is SVGAGI. The CDR3 has 14 residues.

The chain joins TRBV13 to TRBJ1-2; 9 bases agree with TRBD1. CDR3 size: 13 residues. Trimming removed 5 bases from V and 7 bases from J; junction bases left unmatched: 5. Per the germline V gene, CDR1 is PRHDT and CDR2 is FYEKMQ (reference sequence). DNA of the CDR3: TGTGCCAGCAGCCTACAGGGGGCGATTGGCTACACCTTC. This gives the protein CASSLQGAIGYTF.

V usage is TRBV2 and J usage is TRBJ2-1, with a weak D call TRBD2 (6 bases). Per germline, CDR1 SNHLY and CDR2 FYNNEI. The CDR3 is 13 amino acids. V was clipped by 7 bases and J by 6 bases, with 13 bases between them. The CDR3 coding sequence is TGTGCCAGCATACGGGAGAGGGCCAATGAGCAGTTCTTC. It specifies CASIRERANEQFF.

J is TRBJ2-7 and V is TRBV27; 9 bases are shared with TRBD1. This CDR3 spans 16 amino acids. The germline gives CDR1 MNHEY, CDR2 SMNVEV (reference sequence). V was clipped by 2 bases and J by 0 bases; unmatched bases: 5. CDR3 sequence (DNA): TGTGCCAGCAGTTTACGCTCGACAGGGGGCTCCTACGAGCAGTACTTC. This codes for CASSLRSTGGSYEQYF.

The chain is built from TRBV7-6 and TRBJ2-7; 10 nucleotides agree with TRBD2. The germline V gene encodes CDR1 SGHVS and CDR2 FNYEAQ. With V trimmed by 2 bases and J by 4 bases, 2 bases remained unmatched. CDR3 size: 14 residues. The CDR3 region is CASSLLTSGYEQYF. Written as DNA, the CDR3 is TGTGCCAGCAGCTTATTGACTAGCGGGTACGAGCAGTACTTC.

The chain employs TRBV4-1 and TRBJ2-5, with D unresolved. Trimming took 4 bases from V and 2 from J, leaving 14 bases between them. The CDR3 has 15 amino acids. Germline assignment: CDR1 MGHRA and CDR2 YSYEKL. The CDR3 spells CASSPGGPPQETQYF. CDR3 bases: TGCGCCAGCAGCCCCGGTGGGCCCCCACAAGAGACCCAGTACTTC.

The chain is built from TRBV4-3 and TRBJ1-2; 10 bases agree with TRBD1. Trimming cost V 1 base and J 8 bases; bases outside gene matches: 10. The CDR3 has 16 residues. The V gene's germline CDR1 is LGHNA and CDR2 YSLEER. The DNA of the CDR3 is TGCGCCAGCAGCCAAGGGACAGGGGGGGGTATAAAGGGCTACACCTTC. Its translation is CASSQGTGGGIKGYTF.

The chain carries TRBV5-1 and TRBJ1-1; 7 bases match TRBD1. Germline lookup yields CDR1 SGHRS and CDR2 YFSETQ. The length of the CDR3 is 16 residues. The J segment lost 0 bases and the V segment lost 5 bases, leaving 10 bases of the junction unmatched. CDR3 sequence (DNA): TGCGCCAGCAGTAGACAGGGATCCATTTTGAACACTGAAGCTTTCTTT. Amino acids: CASSRQGSILNTEAFF. Combining the CDR3 with reference TRBV5-1 and TRBJ1-1 gives the whole variable domain KAGVTQTPRYLIKTRGQQVTLSCSPISGHRSVSWYQQTPGQGLQFLFEYFSETQRNKGNFPGRFSGRQFSNSRSEMNVSTLELGDSALYLCASSRQGSILNTEAFFGQGTRLTVV.

The chain uses TRBV7-3 and TRBJ2-6, with 7 bases identical to TRBD1. This CDR3 has 16 amino acids. Germline trimming cut 1 base from V and 3 bases from J; bases unmatched to any gene: 3. Germline lookup yields CDR1 SGHTA and CDR2 FQGTGA. The CDR3 nucleotides read TGTGCCAGCAGCTTAATGGCAGGGGGTGGGGCCAACGTCCTGACTTTC. It is translated as CASSLMAGGGANVLTF.

The chain uses TRBV7-7 and TRBJ2-2, with a weak D call TRBD1 (5 bases). Germline lookup yields CDR1 SSHAT and CDR2 FNYEAQ (reference sequence). Deletions cut 5 bases from V and 0 bases from J, with 13 bases between. This CDR3 is built from 16 residues. The CDR3, as DNA: TGTGCCAGCAGCGCCGACTGGACACCGAACACCGGGGAGCTGTTTTTT. It is translated as CASSADWTPNTGELFF.

V usage is TRBV4-3 and J usage is TRBJ1-2; 9 positions agree with TRBD1. V was clipped by 0 bases and J by 12 bases; unmatched bases: 8. The germline gives CDR1 LGHNA, CDR2 YSLEER. CDR3 size: 14 residues. The CDR3 sequence is CASSQEIQGAGNTF. The CDR3 bases are TGCGCCAGCAGCCAAGAGATACAGGGGGCCGGAAACACCTTC.

The rearrangement joins TRBV29-1 to TRBJ1-5, with unresolved D. From germline, CDR1 is SQVTM and CDR2 ANQGSEA. This CDR3 has 13 residues. V lost 6 bases and J 4 bases, leaving 13 bases between the germline ends. The chain's CDR3 is CSVMFGGNQPQHF. The CDR3 region has the DNA TGCAGCGTCATGTTTGGAGGGAATCAGCCCCAGCATTTT.

The J gene is TRBJ1-1, the V gene TRBV15; D is ambiguous. The CDR3 is 12 residues long. V gave up 1 base and J gave up 4 bases, with 4 bases separating them. CDR1 is LNHNV and CDR2 is YYDKDF in the germline V gene (reference sequence). The CDR3 nucleotides read TGTGCCACCAGCAGAGCGGGCACTGAAGCTTTCTTT. Residues: CATSRAGTEAFF.

This chain connects TRBV7-9 to TRBJ1-5; D may be TRBD1 (6 bases). V was cut by 5 bases and J by 2 bases, with 19 bases left in between. Germline V lookup: CDR1 SEHNR, CDR2 FQNEAQ (reference sequence). The CDR3 has 17 residues. The CDR3 spells CASSPFTGGGGNQPQHF. CDR3 sequence (DNA): TGTGCCAGCAGCCCCTTTACGGGGGGCGGTGGCAATCAGCCCCAGCATTTT.

This chain uses TRBV5-4 with TRBJ2-1, with 8 bases matching TRBD1. The V and J ends lost 1 base and 8 bases, in that order; junction bases with no gene match: 8. Germline CDR1 reads SGHNT; CDR2 reads YYREEE (reference sequence). This CDR3 contains 15 residues. The CDR3 nucleotides are TGTGCCAGCAGCTTGAGACAGGGGCGCGCCGATGAGCAGTTCTTC. Encoded protein: CASSLRQGRADEQFF.